Shown below are 18 T cell receptor beta chains from a single sample sequenced in a study of CD8+ T cells in alopecia areata. Sequencing used cDNA as its template, made by extracting RNA and reverse transcribing it. Produced via immunoSEQ multiplex PCR; TCRdb's table is partial and in-frame only. The sample yields some 170,000 clones, around 63% seen once. Here the sequenced sample was CD4+ T cells sorted from blood, taken at week 0. Every receptor here comes from a human donor with alopecia areata.

The table lists this clone with a few counts. The chain employs TRBV5-1 and TRBJ1-1; TRBD1 matches at 7 bases. This CDR3 comprises 17 residues. The ends lost 1 base at V and 5 bases at J; junction bases unmatched: 14. Germline V lookup: CDR1 SGHRS, CDR2 YFSETQ. The CDR3 reads CASSLLDGNRGGTEAFF. CDR3 bases: TGCGCCAGCAGCTTGCTCGACGGAAACAGGGGAGGTACTGAAGCTTTCTTT.

J is TRBJ1-1 and V is TRBV12-5, with TRBD1 identical over 7 bases. J gave up 1 base and V 4 bases, and 6 bases lay outside the gene matches. This CDR3 is 15 amino acids long. Germline CDR1 and CDR2: LGHNT and FRNRAP. The DNA of the CDR3 is TGTGCTAGTGGTTCCCCAGGGGGTGGGAACACTGAAGCTTTCTTT. The encoded protein is CASGSPGGGNTEAFF. The full variable domain, with the rest looked up from reference TRBV12-5 and TRBJ1-1, is DARVTQTPRHKVTEMGQEVTMRCQPILGHNTVFWYRQTMMQGLELLAYFRNRAPLDDSGMPKDRFSAEMPDATLATLKIQPSEPRDSAVYFCASGSPGGGNTEAFFGQGTRLTVV.

The V and J genes are TRBV25-1 and TRBJ2-7; possible D gene TRBD2, 6 bases. Trimming removed 6 bases at V and 3 bases at J, with 9 bases between. CDR1 is MGHDK and CDR2 is SYGVNS in the germline V gene. This CDR3 is 12 amino acids long. The CDR3 DNA follows: TGTGCCAGCAGGGGGGGAGGCTACGAGCAGTACTTC. This sequence encodes CASRGGGYEQYF.

In its sample, this clone was seen once. The rearrangement joins TRBV9 to TRBJ1-4, with TRBD1 as a possible D gene (5 bases). From germline, CDR1 is SGDLS and CDR2 YYNGEE. Trimming took 0 bases from V and 14 from J, leaving 11 bases between them. The CDR3 is made up of 12 amino acids. The chain's CDR3 is CASSVGGDQLFF. In nucleotides, the CDR3 is TGTGCCAGCAGCGTAGGTGGGGACCAGCTGTTTTTT.

The V and J genes are TRBV29-1 and TRBJ1-1; D is unresolved. There are 11 residues in the CDR3. Per the germline V gene, CDR1 is SQVTM and CDR2 is ANQGSEA. Between the trimmed V and J ends, which lost 3 bases and 7 bases, there was a span of 9 bases. CDR3 nucleotides: TGCAGCGTTGATTACAGTAATGAAGCTTTCTTT. Amino acid sequence: CSVDYSNEAFF.

In its sample, this clone was seen a few times. The chain employs TRBV29-1 and TRBJ1-1; D remains ambiguous. The germline gives CDR1 SQVTM, CDR2 ANQGSEA. The CDR3 has 13 amino acids. The V and J ends lost 7 bases and 1 base respectively, with 13 bases between them. The CDR3 region has the DNA TGCAGCGCACACCCCATGGGGAACACTGAAGCTTTCTTT. Translation gives CSAHPMGNTEAFF.

The rearrangement joins TRBV29-1 to TRBJ2-3; D remains ambiguous. Germline V gene data show CDR1 as SQVTM and CDR2 as ANQGSEA. Trimming stripped 6 bases from V and 2 bases from J, with 9 bases between. This CDR3 region has 12 residues. CDR3 region: CSVMDHTDTQYF. The CDR3 bases are TGCAGCGTCATGGACCACACAGATACGCAGTATTTT.

The rearrangement joins TRBV11-3 to TRBJ1-1; TRBD1 is a possible D gene (5 bases). Trimming removed 1 base from V and 1 base from J, with 7 bases in between. The CDR3 spans 14 residues. CDR1 SGHNT and CDR2 YENEEA come from the germline V gene. The CDR3 protein is CASSLVRGNTEAFF. The CDR3, as DNA: TGTGCCAGCAGCTTAGTAAGGGGGAACACTGAAGCTTTCTTT.

This clone showed up just a few times. The rearrangement links TRBV18 to TRBJ1-1; D not resolved. The CDR3 runs to 16 residues. Germline values: CDR1 KGHSH, CDR2 LQKENI. V was shortened by 6 bases and J by 0 bases, with 17 bases between the two germline ends. The CDR3 spells CASSPSTGGMNTEAFF. The CDR3 DNA reads as TGTGCCAGCTCCCCATCTACGGGTGGAATGAACACTGAAGCTTTCTTT.

The chain carries TRBV29-1 and TRBJ2-3; D unclear. From germline, CDR1 is SQVTM and CDR2 ANQGSEA. V was trimmed by 3 bases and J by 1 base, leaving 5 bases between them. The CDR3 has 12 amino acids. CDR3 region: CSVDGGTDTQYF. The DNA for the CDR3 is TGCAGCGTTGACGGAGGCACAGATACGCAGTATTTT.

The chain couples TRBV5-1 to TRBJ2-3; D possibly corresponds to TRBD1 (6 bases). With 0 bases removed from V and 6 bases from J, the gap between germline ends came to 11 bases. The CDR3 runs to 14 residues. Germline loops: CDR1 SGHRS, CDR2 YFSETQ. The CDR3 reads CASSLVQGQDTQYF. The CDR3 coding sequence is TGCGCCAGCAGCTTGGTTCAGGGGCAGGATACGCAGTATTTT.

The V gene is TRBV29-1, the J gene TRBJ1-1, with D uncertain. The CDR3 length is 13 residues. Germline V gene data show CDR1 as SQVTM and CDR2 as ANQGSEA. V was cut by 4 bases and J by 5 bases, with 14 bases left in between. CDR3 loop: CSVALGIRTEAFF. The CDR3 bases are TGCAGCGTTGCGTTAGGGATTAGAACTGAAGCTTTCTTT.

The chain combines TRBV7-2 with TRBJ2-1; D ambiguous. Germline CDR1 is SGHTA and CDR2 is FQGNSA. V lost 5 bases, J lost 8 bases, and 10 bases lay in between. The length of the CDR3 is 12 residues. The CDR3 coding sequence is TGTGCCAGCAGCCCGAATCGACATGAGCAGTTCTTC. The encoded protein is CASSPNRHEQFF.

This rearrangement joins TRBV15 to TRBJ2-5, with a weak D call TRBD1 (6 bases). Trimming took 6 bases from V and 3 from J, leaving 11 bases between them. This CDR3 has 13 amino acids. Germline assignment: CDR1 LNHNV and CDR2 YYDKDF (reference sequence). In DNA form, the CDR3 reads TGTGCCACCAGTCGCTACAGGGAAGAGACCCAGTACTTC. Translation gives CATSRYREETQYF.

The CDR3 DNA reads TGCAGCGTTTCTCGGGGCGGGAACTATGGCTACACCTTC. Translation: CSVSRGGNYGYTF. The chain carries TRBV29-1 and TRBJ1-2, with a possible D match to TRBD1 (5 bases). CDR3 length equals 13 residues. Trimming removed 5 bases from V and 2 bases from J, with 12 bases in between. In germline, CDR1 is SQVTM, CDR2 ANQGSEA.

This clone turned up a few times. Other DNA variants within this sample encode the same CDR3. J is TRBJ2-2 and V is TRBV4-3; D uncertain. V shed 0 bases and J shed 4 bases, with 6 bases lying between them. The CDR3 has 14 amino acids. Germline CDR1 and CDR2: LGHNA and YSLEER. The CDR3 DNA reads as TGCGCCAGCAGCCAAGAAAAGGGCACCGGGGAGCTGTTTTTT. Amino acids: CASSQEKGTGELFF.

This clone has more than one count but fewer than ten. V is TRBV30 and J is TRBJ1-2; 7 nucleotides line up with TRBD1. The J segment lost 0 bases and the V segment lost 4 bases, leaving 5 bases of the junction unmatched. The CDR3 covers 14 residues. Per the germline V gene, CDR1 is GTSNPN and CDR2 is SVGIG (reference sequence). The CDR3 nucleotides read TGTGCCTGGATAGACAGGGCTACTAACTATGGCTACACCTTC. Its translation is CAWIDRATNYGYTF.

This clone was detected only a few times. The CDR3 sequence: CASRLGGILNSGANVLTF. The CDR3 nucleotides are TGTGCCAGCAGACTAGGGGGGATCCTTAACTCTGGGGCCAACGTCCTGACTTTC. The chain has TRBV7-8 and TRBJ2-6, with D perhaps assigned TRBD1 or TRBD2 (6 bases each). Trimming took 6 bases from V and 0 from J, leaving 18 bases between them. Looked up from germline, CDR1 is SGHVS and CDR2 is FQNEAQ. This CDR3 spans 18 amino acids.